This TCR beta chain stems from a study of regulatory T cells in long-lasting Graves disease. The study's findings and limits: Persistent Graves' patients had lower TCR diversity than newly diagnosed ones. Favored gene segments in persistent disease were TRBV28, TRBJ1-2 and TRBJ2-5.

The CDR3 runs to 15 residues. Losses at the gene ends were 5 bases for V and 3 bases for J; bases not matched to a gene: 6. Per germline, CDR1 SNHLY and CDR2 FYNNEI. About this clonotype: Its antigen remains unidentified.

In building TCR beta libraries, iRepertoire HTBI primers were used together with Arm-PCR of CDR3 regions. TCRdb re-called the multiplex PCR reads with MiXCR, one entry per CDR3 protein. The sample contains roughly 430,000 distinct CDR3 sequences, under 25% of which appear only once. Time point noted: persistent/refractory GD, antithyroid drugs over 5 years with positive TRAb. PBMCs provided the RNA from which the TCR library was made. Clinicians diagnosed Graves' disease using American Thyroid Association guidelines. The source was peripheral blood mononuclear cells (PBMCs), collected when the disease was refractory, from a patient treated with antithyroid drugs. This clonotype originated in a female donor with Graves disease. The chain uses TRBV2 and TRBJ2-1; 8 bases are shared with TRBD1. As DNA, the CDR3 is TGTGCCAGCAGTAGGACAGGGAGCGTCTACAATGAGCAGTTCTTC. Its translation is CASSRTGSVYNEQFF.